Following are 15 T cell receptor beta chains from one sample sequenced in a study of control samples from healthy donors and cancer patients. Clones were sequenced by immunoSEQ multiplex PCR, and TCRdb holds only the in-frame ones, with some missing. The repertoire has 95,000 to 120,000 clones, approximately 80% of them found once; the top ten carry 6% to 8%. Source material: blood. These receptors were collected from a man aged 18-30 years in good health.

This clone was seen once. As DNA, the CDR3 is TGTGCCAGCAGTTTATTAATGGGGAGTTCACCCCTCCACTTT. It yields the protein CASSLLMGSSPLHF. This chain links TRBV28 with TRBJ1-6; no clear D. Germline V gives CDR1 MDHEN, CDR2 SYDVKM. V lost 1 base and J lost 9, with 10 bases in between. CDR3 length: 14 residues.

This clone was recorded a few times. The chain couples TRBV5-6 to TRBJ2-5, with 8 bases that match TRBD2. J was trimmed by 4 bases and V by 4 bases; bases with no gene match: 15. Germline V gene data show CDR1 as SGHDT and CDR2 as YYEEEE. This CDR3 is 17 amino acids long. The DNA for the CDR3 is TGTGCCAGCAGCCGGGGGACTGGCGGGGGGCCGTCAGAGACCCAGTACTTC. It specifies CASSRGTGGGPSETQYF.

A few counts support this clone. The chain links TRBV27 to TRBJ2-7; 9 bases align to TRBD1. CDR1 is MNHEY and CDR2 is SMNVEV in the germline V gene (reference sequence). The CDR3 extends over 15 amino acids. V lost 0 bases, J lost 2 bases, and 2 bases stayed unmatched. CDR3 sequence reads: CASSLSGTGPYEQYF. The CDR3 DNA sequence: TGTGCCAGCAGTTTATCCGGGACAGGGCCCTACGAGCAGTACTTC.

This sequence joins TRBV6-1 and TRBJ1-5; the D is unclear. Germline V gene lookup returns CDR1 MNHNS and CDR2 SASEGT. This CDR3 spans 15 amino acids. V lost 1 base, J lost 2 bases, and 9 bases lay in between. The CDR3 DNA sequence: TGTGCCAGCAGTGAAGAACGGTCAGGCAATCAGCCCCAGCATTTT. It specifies CASSEERSGNQPQHF.

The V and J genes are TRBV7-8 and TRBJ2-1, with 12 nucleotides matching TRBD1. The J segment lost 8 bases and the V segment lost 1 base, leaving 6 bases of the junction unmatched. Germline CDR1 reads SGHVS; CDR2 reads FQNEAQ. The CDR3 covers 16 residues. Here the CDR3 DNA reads TGTGCCAGCAGCTTAGTGGGGGGACAGGGGGCCCATGAGCAGTTCTTC. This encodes CASSLVGGQGAHEQFF.

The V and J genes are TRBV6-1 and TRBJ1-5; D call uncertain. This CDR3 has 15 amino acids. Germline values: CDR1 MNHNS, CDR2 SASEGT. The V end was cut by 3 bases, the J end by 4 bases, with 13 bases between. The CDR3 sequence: CASSDWVDGNQPQHF. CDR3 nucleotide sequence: TGTGCCAGCAGTGATTGGGTAGACGGAAATCAGCCCCAGCATTTT.

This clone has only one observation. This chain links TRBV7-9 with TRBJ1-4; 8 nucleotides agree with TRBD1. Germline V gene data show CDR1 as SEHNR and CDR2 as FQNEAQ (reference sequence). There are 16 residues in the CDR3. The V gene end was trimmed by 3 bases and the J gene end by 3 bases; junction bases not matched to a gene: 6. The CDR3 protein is CASSFGRTGSNEKLFF. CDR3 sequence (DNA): TGTGCCAGCAGCTTCGGGAGGACAGGGTCTAATGAAAAACTGTTTTTT.

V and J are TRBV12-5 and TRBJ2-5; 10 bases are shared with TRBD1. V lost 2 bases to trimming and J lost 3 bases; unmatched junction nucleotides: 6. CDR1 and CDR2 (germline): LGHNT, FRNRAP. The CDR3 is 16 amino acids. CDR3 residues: CASGLSRTGGKETQYF. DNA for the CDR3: TGTGCTAGTGGTTTGTCCCGGACAGGGGGGAAAGAGACCCAGTACTTC.

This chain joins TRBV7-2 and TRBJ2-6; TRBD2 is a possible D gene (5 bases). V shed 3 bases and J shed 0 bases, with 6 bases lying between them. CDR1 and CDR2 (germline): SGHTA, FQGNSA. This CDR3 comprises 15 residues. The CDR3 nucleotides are TGTGCCAGCAGCTTTGCGGGCTCTGGGGCCAACGTCCTGACTTTC. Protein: CASSFAGSGANVLTF.

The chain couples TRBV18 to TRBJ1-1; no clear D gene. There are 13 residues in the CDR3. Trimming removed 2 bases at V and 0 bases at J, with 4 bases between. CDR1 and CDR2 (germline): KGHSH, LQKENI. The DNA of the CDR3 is TGTGCCAGCTCACCATCGGTGAACACTGAAGCTTTCTTT. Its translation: CASSPSVNTEAFF.

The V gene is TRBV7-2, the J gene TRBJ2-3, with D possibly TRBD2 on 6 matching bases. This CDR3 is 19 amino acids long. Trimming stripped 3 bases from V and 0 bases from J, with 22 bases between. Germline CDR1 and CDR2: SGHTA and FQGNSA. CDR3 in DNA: TGTGCCAGCAGCTTTACTGCACCGCTTTTTAGCGGCAGCACAGATACGCAGTATTTT. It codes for CASSFTAPLFSGSTDTQYF.

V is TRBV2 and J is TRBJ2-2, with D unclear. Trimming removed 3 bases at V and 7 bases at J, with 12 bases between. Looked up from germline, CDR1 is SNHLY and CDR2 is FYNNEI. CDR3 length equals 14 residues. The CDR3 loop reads CASSEETLNGELFF. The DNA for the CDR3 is TGTGCCAGCAGTGAGGAGACCTTAAACGGGGAGCTGTTTTTT.

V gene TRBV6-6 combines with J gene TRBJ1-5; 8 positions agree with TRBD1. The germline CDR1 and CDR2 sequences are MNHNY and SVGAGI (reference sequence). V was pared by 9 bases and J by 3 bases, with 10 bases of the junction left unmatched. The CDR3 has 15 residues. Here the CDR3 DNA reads TGTGCCAGTCAACCGGACAGGGTTTACAATCAGCCCCAGCATTTT. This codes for CASQPDRVYNQPQHF.

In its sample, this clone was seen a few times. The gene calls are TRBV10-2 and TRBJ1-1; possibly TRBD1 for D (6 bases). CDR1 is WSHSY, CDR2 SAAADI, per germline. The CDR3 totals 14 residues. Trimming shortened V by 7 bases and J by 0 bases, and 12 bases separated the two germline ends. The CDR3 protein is CASKAGALNTEAFF. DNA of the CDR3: TGCGCCAGCAAGGCAGGGGCGTTGAACACTGAAGCTTTCTTT.

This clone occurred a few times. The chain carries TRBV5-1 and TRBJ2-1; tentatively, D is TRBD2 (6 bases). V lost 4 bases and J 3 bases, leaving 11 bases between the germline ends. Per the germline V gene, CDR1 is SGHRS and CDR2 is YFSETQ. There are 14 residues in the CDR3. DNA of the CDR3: TGCGCCAGCAGCAACGGGGGAATCTACAATGAGCAGTTCTTC. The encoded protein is CASSNGGIYNEQFF.